This TCR beta chain comes out of a study of cytotoxic CD8 clonotypes in ibrutinib-treated CLL. Overall study: Across the patients, under 12 were relapsed/refractory, around 16 treatment-naive and under 18 IGHV unmutated.

Investigators sought sequencing depths of between 1 in 200,000 and 1 in 1 million T cells. Only in-frame clones appear in the TCRdb table, and some are missing; sequencing was by immunoSEQ multiplex PCR. This sample has approximately 280,000 clones, with around 69% found just once. This CDR3 has 14 residues. V lost 3 bases, J lost 8 bases, and 14 bases lay in between. CDR1 and CDR2 from the germline V gene are MDHEN and SYDVKM. Study conclusions and caveats: Public clonotypes, found uncommonly, either contracted or stayed stable on treatment.

This clone has a single count. Its target is not known. V is TRBV28 and J is TRBJ2-1; D is unresolved. Here the sequenced sample was PBMCs, taken at disease progression, from a patient treated with ibrutinib. This clonotype originated in a human donor with chronic lymphocytic leukemia. CDR3 bases: TGTGCCAGCAGTTTTTGGCTTAGCCCCCATGAGCAGTTCTTC. Protein product: CASSFWLSPHEQFF.